This T cell receptor beta chain came from a study of blood T cell repertoires in COVID-19 (TCRdb year 2020). Regarding the research as a whole: Samples covering the acute and convalescent phases of COVID-19 were provided by collaborators in the United States, Italy and Spain. Deeply sampled blood TCRbeta repertoires from subjects exposed to, actively infected with, or recovered from COVID-19 were included in the dataset. A freely available public database, intended as a resource for researchers studying the immune response to SARS-CoV-2, is where the repertoires were released. The samples were drawn from two sources: the first 160 participants of the ongoing ImmuneRACE study, and 1,200 or so subjects contributed by 6 global collaborators. The material from the prospective study consisted of cDNA or gDNA derived from T cells, B-cell-depleted T cells, or PBMCs. A de-identified subject ID, COVID-19 status, age in years and sex were almost always included in the sample metadata. Where HLA class I and class II types were available, the types were taken from metadata supplied by the sample provider, not from assay-based typing. Summary of the overall study and its limitations: How much clinical and demographic metadata was included differed by source and by participant, and the metadata was provided uncurated.

With regard to this clone: It lacks a known antigen. No base qualities exist here, and no much larger clone lies one base off it.

The immunoSEQ Assay, a bias-controlled multiplex PCR, was used to amplify TCRbeta CDR3 regions from genomic DNA. For the original study's pipeline: Nucleated cell counts per sample were estimated from amplification of reference gene primers within the assay. To quantify the absolute abundance of each unique TCRbeta CDR3 rearrangement, sequence reads were collapsed and filtered. For each sample, productive Simpson clonality was calculated by taking the square root of Simpson's diversity index across productive rearrangements. TCRdb carries this immuneACCESS record with in-frame sequences only. Its versions omit some clonotypes, under half of them owing to an unresolved V gene in the studies checked, with the rest unexplained. The V and J calls and clone size are taken from that table; D and trimming were inferred from the DNA. The sample table contains some 500,000 clones; only one count was recorded for 88% of them. The ten largest make up around 1.9% of the sample.

CDR1 and CDR2 were assigned from the germline V gene as MNHEY and SVGAGI. Trimming accounts for 4 bases at V and 6 bases at J, while the number of junction bases matched to no gene is 9. The cysteine opens and the phenylalanine closes a CDR3 of 16 amino acids. Only the CDR3 portion is preserved as DNA: 48 bases, with reading frame beginning at the first base. Participants in the prospective study were aged roughly 18 to 100 years, lived in about two dozen United States geographic areas, and enrolled through a virtual design. In the prospective study, participants were assigned to cohorts based on the clinical history participants reported in a screening survey and a study questionnaire. For ImmuneRACE Cohort 3, a participant was defined as recovered based on two consecutive negative NP/OP PCR tests, clearance by a healthcare professional, or resolution of symptoms. In the prospective study, whole blood, serum and a nasopharyngeal or oropharyngeal swab were collected from each participant by mobile phlebotomists. Prospective study participants could optionally give additional blood draws and questionnaires over a roughly two-month period. Blood samples from the prospective study were shipped frozen or at room temperature prior to DNA extraction.

This sequence was found in a woman between 40 and 55 years old who had recovered from COVID-19. The chain is made from TRBV6-5 and TRBJ2-7; TRBD2 fits 13 bases in the junction. Sequenced: PBMCs or T cells enriched from blood (not recorded which). The DNA sequence is TGTGCCAGCAGTTCACTAGCGGGAGGGCCTAAGAGCGAGCAGTACTTC. This codes for CASSSLAGGPKSEQYF.